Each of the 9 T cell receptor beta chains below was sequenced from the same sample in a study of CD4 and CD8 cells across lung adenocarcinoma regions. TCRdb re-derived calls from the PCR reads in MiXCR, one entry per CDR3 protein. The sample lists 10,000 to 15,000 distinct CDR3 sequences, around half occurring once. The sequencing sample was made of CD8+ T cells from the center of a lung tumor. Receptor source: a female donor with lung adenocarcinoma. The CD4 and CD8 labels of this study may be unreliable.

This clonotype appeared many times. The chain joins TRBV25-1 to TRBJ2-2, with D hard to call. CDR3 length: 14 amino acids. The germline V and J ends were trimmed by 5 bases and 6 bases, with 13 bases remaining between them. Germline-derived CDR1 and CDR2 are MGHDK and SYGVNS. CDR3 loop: CASSSQDGSGELFF. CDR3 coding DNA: TGTGCCAGCAGTAGTCAGGACGGTTCCGGGGAGCTGTTTTTT.

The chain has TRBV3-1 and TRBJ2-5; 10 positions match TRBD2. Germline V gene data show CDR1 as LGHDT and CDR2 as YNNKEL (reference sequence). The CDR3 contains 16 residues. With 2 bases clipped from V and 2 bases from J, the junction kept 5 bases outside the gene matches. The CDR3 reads CASSQLAGGPQETQYF. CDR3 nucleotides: TGTGCCAGCAGCCAATTAGCGGGGGGCCCTCAAGAGACCCAGTACTTC.

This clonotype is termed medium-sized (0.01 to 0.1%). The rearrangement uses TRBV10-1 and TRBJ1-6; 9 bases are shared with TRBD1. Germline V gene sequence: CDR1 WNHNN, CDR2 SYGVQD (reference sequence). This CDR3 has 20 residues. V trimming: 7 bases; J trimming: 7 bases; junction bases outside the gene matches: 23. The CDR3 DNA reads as TGCGCCAGCATTGACCCAGGGACAGGGCAGGGCTTCGAGGGAAATTCACCCCTCCACTTT. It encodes CASIDPGTGQGFEGNSPLHF.

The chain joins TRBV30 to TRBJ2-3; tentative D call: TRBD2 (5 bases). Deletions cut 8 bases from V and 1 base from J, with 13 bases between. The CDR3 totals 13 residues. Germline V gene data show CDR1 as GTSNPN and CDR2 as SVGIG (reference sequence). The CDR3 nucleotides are TGTGCCGGAGAGGGAAGAGGCACAGATACGCAGTATTTT. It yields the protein CAGEGRGTDTQYF.

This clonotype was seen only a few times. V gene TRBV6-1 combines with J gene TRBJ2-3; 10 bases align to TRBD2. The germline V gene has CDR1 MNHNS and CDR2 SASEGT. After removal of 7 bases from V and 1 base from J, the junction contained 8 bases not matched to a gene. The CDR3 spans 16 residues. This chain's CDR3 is CASKGLATLGTDTQYF. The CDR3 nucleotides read TGTGCCAGCAAGGGACTAGCGACTCTGGGCACAGATACGCAGTATTTT.

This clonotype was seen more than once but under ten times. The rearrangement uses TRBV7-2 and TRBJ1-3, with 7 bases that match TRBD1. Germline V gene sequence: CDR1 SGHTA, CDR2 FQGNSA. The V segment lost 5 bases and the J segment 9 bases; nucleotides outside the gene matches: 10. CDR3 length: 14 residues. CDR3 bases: TGTGCCAGCAGCCCCCGGGACAGCCAAGCCACCATATATTTT. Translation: CASSPRDSQATIYF.

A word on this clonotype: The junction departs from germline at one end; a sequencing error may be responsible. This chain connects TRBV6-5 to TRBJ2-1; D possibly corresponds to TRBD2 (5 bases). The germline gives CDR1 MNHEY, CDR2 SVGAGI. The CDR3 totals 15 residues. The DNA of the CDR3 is TGTGCCAGCGGATTCTCGGCTGTGAGCGGAGATGCGCAGTATTTC. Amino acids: CASGFSAVSGDAQYF.

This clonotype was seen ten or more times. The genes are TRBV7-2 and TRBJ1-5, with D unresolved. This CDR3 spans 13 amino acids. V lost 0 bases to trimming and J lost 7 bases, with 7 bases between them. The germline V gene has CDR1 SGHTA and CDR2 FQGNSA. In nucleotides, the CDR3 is TGTGCCAGCAGCTTAGCGGACGGACAGCCCCAGCATTTT. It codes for CASSLADGQPQHF.

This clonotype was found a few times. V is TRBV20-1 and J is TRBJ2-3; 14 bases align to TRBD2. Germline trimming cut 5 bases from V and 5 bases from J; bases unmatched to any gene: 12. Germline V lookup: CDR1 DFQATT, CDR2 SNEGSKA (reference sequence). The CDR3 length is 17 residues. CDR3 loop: CSAAVTSGGGPRDTQYF. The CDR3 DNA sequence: TGCAGTGCTGCCGTGACTAGCGGGGGGGGCCCGAGAGATACGCAGTATTTT.